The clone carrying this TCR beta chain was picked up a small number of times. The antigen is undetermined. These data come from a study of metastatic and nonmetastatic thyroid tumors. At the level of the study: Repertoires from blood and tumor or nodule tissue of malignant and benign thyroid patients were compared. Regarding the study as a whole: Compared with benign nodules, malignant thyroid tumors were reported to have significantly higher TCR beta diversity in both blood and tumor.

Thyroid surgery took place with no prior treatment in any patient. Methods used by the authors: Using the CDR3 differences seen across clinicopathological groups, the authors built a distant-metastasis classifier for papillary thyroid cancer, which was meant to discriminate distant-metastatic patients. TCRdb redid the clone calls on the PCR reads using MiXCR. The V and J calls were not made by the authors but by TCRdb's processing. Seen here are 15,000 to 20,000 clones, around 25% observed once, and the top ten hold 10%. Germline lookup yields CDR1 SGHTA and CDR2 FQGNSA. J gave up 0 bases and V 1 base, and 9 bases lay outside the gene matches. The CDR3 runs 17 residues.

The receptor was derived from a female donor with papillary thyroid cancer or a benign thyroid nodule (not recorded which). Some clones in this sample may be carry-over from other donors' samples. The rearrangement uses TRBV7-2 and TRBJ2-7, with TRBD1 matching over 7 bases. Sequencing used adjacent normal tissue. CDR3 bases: TGTGCCAGCAGCTTAGGGCCTTGGGGACAGACCTCCTACGAGCAGTACTTC. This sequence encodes CASSLGPWGQTSYEQYF.